This T cell receptor beta chain was sequenced in a study of T cells expressing NK-cell markers. TCRdb reanalyzed the 5' RACE reads and collapses them to one entry per CDR3 protein, without DNA. The table lists 300,000 to 450,000 distinct CDR3 sequences. The length of the CDR3 is 12 residues. This chain links TRBV12-3 or TRBV12-4 with TRBJ2-7; with no DNA, the TCRdb D assignment of TRBD1 cannot be verified. The specimen sequenced was blood T cells: a sorted CD56 or NKG2C T cell subset, CD4+ or CD8+ T cells, or bulk PBMC T cells (not recorded which). The sequence came from a man aged 18-75 years in good health. The CDR3 here is CPTGFKGYEQYF.